Presented here are 10 T cell receptor beta chains from one specimen sequenced in a study of CD8 T cell repertoires and HIV-1 epitope variants. The repertoire was sequenced with immunoSEQ multiplex PCR; TCRdb's copy has only in-frame clones and lacks some. This table has about 2,500 clones, 55% to 80% appearing once. These TCRs' antigens remain unknown. Material for sequencing was cultured CD8+ T cells derived from PBMCs. Every receptor here comes from a male donor with HIV.

The chain recombines TRBV6-1 with TRBJ1-6, with TRBD1 identical over 9 bases. Germline CDR1 is MNHNS and CDR2 is SASEGT. This CDR3 has 15 residues. V dropped 6 bases and J dropped 5; count of bases not matched to a gene: 5. CDR3 residues: CASSFGTGNNSPLHF. DNA for the CDR3: TGTGCCAGCAGCTTTGGGACAGGGAATAATTCACCCCTCCACTTT.

This chain uses TRBV25-1 with TRBJ2-5; 8 bases are shared with TRBD2. This CDR3 is built from 15 residues. Germline V gene data show CDR1 as MGHDK and CDR2 as SYGVNS. V shed 6 bases and J 2 bases; nucleotides not matched to a gene: 8. The DNA for the CDR3 is TGTGCCAGCAGGACGCTACTAGCGGAACAAGAGACCCAGTACTTC. Its protein product is CASRTLLAEQETQYF. The whole variable domain, remainder taken from reference TRBV25-1 and TRBJ2-5, is EADIYQTPRYLVIGTGKKITLECSQTMGHDKMYWYQQDPGMELHLIHYSYGVNSTEKGDLSSESTVSRIRTEHFPLTLESARPSHTSQYLCASRTLLAEQETQYFGPGTRLLVL.

This clone appeared once. The chain uses TRBV9 and TRBJ1-4, with 8 bases identical to TRBD1. Germline CDR1 is SGDLS and CDR2 is YYNGEE. V dropped 4 bases and J dropped 4; count of bases not matched to a gene: 3. This CDR3 region has 14 residues. CDR3 protein: CASSRQGNNEKLFF. The CDR3 nucleotides are TGTGCCAGCAGCCGACAGGGGAATAATGAAAAACTGTTTTTT.

This clone was detected only once. The V gene is TRBV2, the J gene TRBJ2-3; D is unresolved. V gave up 2 bases and J gave up 3 bases, with 12 bases separating them. Germline V gene data show CDR1 as SNHLY and CDR2 as FYNNEI. The CDR3 spans 15 residues. CDR3 nucleotide sequence: TGTGCCAGCAGTGAACTTCGGCAGGAGACAGATACGCAGTATTTT. Protein: CASSELRQETDTQYF.

This chain connects TRBV28 to TRBJ2-2; possible D gene TRBD1, 5 bases. There are 17 residues in the CDR3. In germline, CDR1 is MDHEN, CDR2 SYDVKM. V was clipped by 4 bases and J by 4 bases, with 19 bases between them. The CDR3 nucleotides read TGTGCCAGCAGTTCCTGGACAAAAAAGGGGATCACCGGGGAGCTGTTTTTT. It yields the protein CASSSWTKKGITGELFF.

This clone showed up just a few times. The V gene is TRBV6-5, the J gene TRBJ2-1, with D perhaps TRBD1 (5 bases). Germline CDR1 MNHEY, CDR2 SVGAGI. V gave up 2 bases and J gave up 6 bases, with 11 bases separating them. The CDR3 spans 14 residues. The CDR3 here is CASSYDSSLNEQFF. The CDR3 bases are TGTGCCAGCAGTTACGACAGTTCCCTCAATGAGCAGTTCTTC.

The chain has TRBV29-1 and TRBJ1-1, with a weak D call TRBD1 (5 bases). The germline V gene has CDR1 SQVTM and CDR2 ANQGSEA. The V gene lost 3 bases and the J gene lost 5 bases, with 10 bases spanning the gap. The CDR3 has 12 amino acids. The CDR3 region is CSVEVGGTEAFF. The DNA of the CDR3 is TGCAGCGTTGAGGTGGGGGGGACTGAAGCTTTCTTT.

A word on this clone: The junction shows a germline mismatch at one end, possibly a read error. The V call is TRBV5-5, the J call TRBJ2-7, with TRBD2 identical over 8 bases. The CDR3 extends over 15 amino acids. CDR1 is SGHKS and CDR2 is YYEKEE in the germline V gene (reference sequence). Written as DNA, the CDR3 is TGTGCCAGCAGCTTGGGAGGCGGGGGGCAGCCTGATCGAGACTTC. Protein product: CASSLGGGGQPDRDF.

The CDR3 loop is CASSVVTDGNYGYTF. As DNA, the CDR3 is TGTGCCAGCAGCGTAGTTACGGACGGTAACTATGGCTACACCTTC. The chain combines TRBV9 with TRBJ1-2, with unresolved D. Trimming removed 0 bases from V and 1 base from J, with 10 bases in between. The germline gives CDR1 SGDLS, CDR2 YYNGEE. The CDR3 totals 15 residues. Full variable domain (missing parts from reference TRBV9 and TRBJ1-2): DSGVTQTPKHLITATGQRVTLRCSPRSGDLSVYWYQQSLDQGLQFLIQYYNGEERAKGNILERFSAQQFPDLHSELNLSSLELGDSALYFCASSVVTDGNYGYTFGSGTRLTVV.

This sequence joins TRBV5-4 and TRBJ2-2, with D possibly called TRBD1 or TRBD2 (6 bases each). Per the germline V gene, CDR1 is SGHNT and CDR2 is YYREEE (reference sequence). Trimming took off 0 bases at V and 6 bases at J, with 15 bases between the two ends. The CDR3 length is 16 residues. The CDR3 coding sequence is TGTGCCAGCAGCTTGGTAGTGGGGGGCTCCCCCGGGGAGCTGTTTTTT. As protein: CASSLVVGGSPGELFF. Variable domain in full (rest from reference TRBV5-4 and TRBJ2-2): ETGVTQSPTHLIKTRGQQVTLRCSSQSGHNTVSWYQQALGQGPQFIFQYYREEENGRGNFPPRFSGLQFPNYSSELNVNALELDDSALYLCASSLVVGGSPGELFFGEGSRLTVL.